This TCR beta chain was profiled in a study of T cell responses to AZD1222 COVID-19 vaccine (dated by TCRdb to the early 2020s). With regard to the full study: Because spike-specific TCR depth and breadth did not differ between the two schedules, AZD1222 recipients who got a second dose at roughly 4 weeks were pooled with those who got a second dose at roughly 12 weeks. TCR sequencing was performed for roughly 250 trial participants, of whom 207 were given two doses of AZD1222 and some 25 were given two doses of MenACWY control vaccine. Trial participants were enrolled by age into 18-55, 56-69 and 70-plus year subgroups, with around 150, 28 and 57 TCR-sequenced participants respectively. Results the study describes overall, beyond this receptor: Conclusions about previously exposed vaccinees are limited, since just five or six AZD1222 recipients were seropositive for SARS-CoV-2 at baseline. In the small 56-69-year group, the increase in depth fell short of significance, most likely because of low power. Vaccine-associated CD4 TCRs spanned the whole spike protein, with dominant responses in regions 160-218 and 743-854. Because no samples from the day 14 peak response were available, repertoires could be characterized only after the peak T cell response. Spike-specific TCR breadth and depth rose significantly after two AZD1222 doses compared with day 0 and with MenACWY recipients. Nearly half of unique spike-specific TCRs reportedly recognized epitopes outside regions mutated in the B.1.351 and B.1.1.7 variants. Most participants were white British and females outnumbered males, and the authors suggested that clonal diversity may have been underestimated.

The time point label for this specimen denotes: baseline before first vaccination. The vaccinee samples were drawn from two UK trials, COV001 and COV002, one of which was a single-blind randomized controlled phase 2/3 trial testing AZD1222 (ChAdOx1 nCoV-19) in healthy adults. For TCRbeta chain sequencing, PBMC samples from trial participants were taken at day 0 and at day 28 after the second dose. About this clone itself: The specificity of this receptor is unknown. No clone much larger than this one lies a single base away; base qualities are absent.

Reading the germline V gene gives CDR1 LGHNA and CDR2 YNFKEQ. V drops 3 bases and J drops 6 bases, leaving 3 bases in between. Reading from cysteine to phenylalanine, the CDR3 counts 11 amino acids. CDR3 DNA only is kept here, 33 bases in frame from base 1. The CDR3 regions of human TCRbeta chains were subjected to immunosequencing. The original methods were these. TCRs in the repertoires were compared against a reference library of SARS-CoV-2-specific TCRs that had been generated with the MIRA antigen-specificity platform. Breadth was defined as the fraction of unique TCRs that were SARS-CoV-2-associated. Depth was defined as the fraction of total T cells that were SARS-CoV-2-associated. Using the MIRA data, each spike-specific TCR was assigned both to the spike region to which the TCR was reactive and to a CD4 or CD8 class. Log10-transformed breadth and depth values were compared by one-way ANOVA with Sidak's multiple comparisons tests. TCRdb holds this immuneACCESS table with in-frame rearrangements only. Some clones are missing; in checked studies, unresolved V genes explain under half, and the rest has no known cause. The DNA gave D and trimming, while V, J and clone size come from that table. This sample is represented by fewer than 200,000 clones; approximately 94% of them were singletons. 2.5% to 3% of the sample lies in the top ten.

This clonotype was sampled from an adult in good health. Rearrangement joined TRBV4-2 to TRBJ2-1; the D gene is not confidently resolved. The sample was peripheral blood, taken on day 0 of AZD1222 vaccination. The DNA reads as follows: TGTGCCAGCAGCCAGCTCAATGAGCAGTTCTTC. Its protein reads: CASSQLNEQFF.